A single sample gave rise to the 28 T cell receptor beta chains below, sequenced in a study of Ad26.COV2.S vaccination and SARS-CoV-2 variants. The sample's treatment: about 20 received Ad26.COV2.S at low or high dose, single or two shots; several received placebo; per-sample allocation not given. Each sample was drawn 63 days after the first injection (of vaccine or placebo). The assay was immunoSEQ multiplex PCR, and TCRdb's table has in-frame clones only and misses some. Of about 680,000 clones in the sample, roughly 90% were seen once. This material consisted of peripheral blood, taken in a trial of Ad26.COV2.S vaccine versus placebo. Receptor source: a person aged 18-65 years who received the Ad26.COV2.S COVID-19 vaccine or a placebo.

V and J are TRBV15 and TRBJ1-2; D ambiguous. CDR3 length equals 14 residues. The ends were cut back, 0 bases at V and 8 bases at J, with 13 bases in the middle. Germline CDR1 reads LNHNV; CDR2 reads YYDKDF (reference sequence). DNA of the CDR3: TGTGCCACCAGCAGAGATGGTGGAGGTGAAGGCTACACCTTC. Translation: CATSRDGGGEGYTF.

The V gene is TRBV7-9, the J gene TRBJ2-5; D is unresolved. The CDR3 covers 12 residues. Trimming cost V 6 bases and J 7 bases, with 12 bases left between them. Germline CDR1 SEHNR, CDR2 FQNEAQ (reference sequence). The CDR3 sequence is CASSQHPGTQYF. DNA for the CDR3: TGTGCCAGCAGTCAGCATCCCGGGACCCAGTACTTC.

The gene calls are TRBV6-5 and TRBJ1-5; weak D call: TRBD1 (6 bases). Trimming removed 5 bases at V and 6 bases at J, with 11 bases between. Germline CDR1 MNHEY, CDR2 SVGAGI. The CDR3 totals 13 residues. CDR3 DNA: TGTGCCAGCAGTCTTGGACAGCCTCAGCCCCAGCATTTT. It specifies CASSLGQPQPQHF.

The chain uses TRBV6-5 and TRBJ2-7; TRBD2 aligns across 11 bases. Germline V gene sequence: CDR1 MNHEY, CDR2 SVGAGI. CDR3 length: 15 residues. Trimming took 6 bases from V and 2 from J; bases not matched to a gene: 6. The chain's CDR3 is CASRPLAGGTYEQYF. The DNA for the CDR3 is TGTGCCAGCAGGCCTCTAGCGGGGGGCACCTACGAGCAGTACTTC.

J is TRBJ2-7 and V is TRBV6-5; the match to TRBD2 covers 9 bases. Trimming removed 7 bases from V and 0 bases from J; junction bases left unmatched: 4. CDR3 length: 14 amino acids. Germline V CDR1 and CDR2: MNHEY, SVGAGI. The CDR3 spells CASKELAGSYEQYF. The CDR3 coding sequence is TGTGCCAGCAAGGAACTAGCGGGCTCCTACGAGCAGTACTTC.

The rearrangement uses TRBV7-2 and TRBJ2-2; the D call may be TRBD1 or TRBD2 (5 bases each). In germline, CDR1 is SGHTA, CDR2 FQGNSA. There are 13 residues in the CDR3. The V end was cut by 11 bases, the J end by 5 bases, with 15 bases between. CDR3 sequence: CARGRGETGELFF. CDR3 bases: TGTGCCCGGGGAAGGGGAGAAACCGGGGAGCTGTTTTTT.

This chain uses TRBV4-2 with TRBJ2-1; tentatively, D is TRBD2 (5 bases). CDR3 length: 17 amino acids. V lost 1 base to trimming and J lost 0 bases, with 13 bases between them. From germline, CDR1 is LGHNA and CDR2 YNFKEQ. The chain's CDR3 is CASSQAGSGSSYNEQFF. The CDR3, as DNA: TGTGCCAGCAGCCAAGCTGGAAGCGGTAGCTCCTACAATGAGCAGTTCTTC.

The rearrangement uses TRBV6-5 and TRBJ2-7; 10 nucleotides match TRBD1. Germline CDR1 reads MNHEY; CDR2 reads SVGAGI. The CDR3 runs to 14 residues. V was pared by 0 bases and J by 7 bases, with 3 bases of the junction left unmatched. The DNA of the CDR3 is TGTGCCAGCAGTTACTCGGGACAGGGGAGGGAGCAGTACTTC. Protein sequence: CASSYSGQGREQYF.

This chain uses TRBV7-9 with TRBJ2-3; D call uncertain. The ends were cut back, 5 bases at V and 5 bases at J, with 8 bases in the middle. The germline V gene has CDR1 SEHNR and CDR2 FQNEAQ (reference sequence). The CDR3 covers 12 residues. The CDR3 sequence is CASSQTIDTQYF. Here the CDR3 DNA reads TGTGCCAGCAGCCAAACTATAGATACGCAGTATTTT.

The chain is built from TRBV12-5 and TRBJ2-7; the D gene is possibly TRBD1 (6 bases). CDR1 and CDR2 from the germline V gene are LGHNT and FRNRAP. The CDR3 has 16 amino acids. Trimming shortened V by 0 bases and J by 4 bases, and 16 bases separated the two germline ends. CDR3 loop: CASGLVPLGGRYEQYF. The DNA for the CDR3 is TGTGCTAGTGGTTTGGTACCCCTAGGGGGTCGTTACGAGCAGTACTTC.

This chain links TRBV29-1 with TRBJ2-1; no clear D gene. The V end lost 0 bases, the J end lost 4 bases, and 7 bases lay between the germline ends. The CDR3 spans 13 residues. From germline, CDR1 is SQVTM and CDR2 ANQGSEA. CDR3 nucleotides: TGCAGCGTTGAAGAGGGGTTATACAATGAGCAGTTCTTC. It encodes CSVEEGLYNEQFF.

The J gene is TRBJ1-5, the V gene TRBV10-2; D not resolved. Trimming took off 2 bases at V and 4 bases at J, with 15 bases between the two ends. Germline V lookup: CDR1 WSHSY, CDR2 SAAADI. The CDR3 is 16 residues long. The CDR3 sequence: CASSEPPGPPNQPQHF. The CDR3 bases are TGCGCCAGCAGTGAGCCCCCGGGTCCACCTAATCAGCCCCAGCATTTT.

This chain connects TRBV5-1 to TRBJ2-1; 8 nucleotides agree with TRBD1. V shed 4 bases and J 5 bases; nucleotides not matched to a gene: 8. Per the germline V gene, CDR1 is SGHRS and CDR2 is YFSETQ. This CDR3 has 15 residues. The CDR3: CASSRRQGSDNEQFF. The CDR3 bases are TGCGCCAGCAGCCGTAGACAGGGGTCCGACAATGAGCAGTTCTTC.

The rearrangement uses TRBV15 and TRBJ1-4, with D possibly TRBD1 on 5 matching bases. The germline V and J ends were trimmed by 3 bases and 4 bases, with 15 bases remaining between them. CDR3 size: 16 residues. In germline, CDR1 is LNHNV, CDR2 YYDKDF (reference sequence). CDR3 region: CATSRGSGADNEKLFF. The CDR3 DNA follows: TGTGCCACCAGCAGGGGGTCCGGGGCAGATAATGAAAAACTGTTTTTT.

Concerning this clone itself: A junction boundary mismatches the germline segment, possibly from a read error. V and J are TRBV7-7 and TRBJ2-1; D unclear. The CDR3 spans 16 residues. The germline CDR1 and CDR2 sequences are SSHAT and FNYEAQ (reference sequence). The CDR3 sequence is CASSLTPSGMANEQFF. The CDR3 DNA sequence: TGTGCTAGCAGCTTAACCCCAAGTGGGATGGCGAATGAGCAGTTCTTC. The whole variable domain, remainder taken from reference TRBV7-7 and TRBJ2-1, is GAGVSQSPRYKVTKRGQDVTLRCDPISSHATLYWYQQALGQGPEFLTYFNYEAQPDKSGLPSDRFSAERPEGSISTLTIQRTEQRDSAMYRCASSLTPSGMANEQFFGPGTRLTVL.

The chain links TRBV6-1 to TRBJ1-3; D uncertain. This CDR3 spans 16 amino acids. The V end was cut by 4 bases, the J end by 0 bases, with 13 bases between. CDR1 is MNHNS and CDR2 is SASEGT in the germline V gene. The CDR3 DNA follows: TGTGCCAGCAGTGCCACCAAGGCTAACTCTGGAAACACCATATATTTT. Its translation: CASSATKANSGNTIYF.

The chain links TRBV2 to TRBJ1-2; 9 nucleotides align to TRBD1. Germline-derived CDR1 and CDR2 are SNHLY and FYNNEI. The CDR3 runs to 14 residues. The V segment lost 7 bases and the J segment 5 bases; nucleotides outside the gene matches: 8. CDR3 protein: CASINYRGPYGYTF. For the CDR3, the DNA is TGTGCCAGCATCAACTACAGGGGGCCATATGGCTACACCTTC.

The chain combines TRBV30 with TRBJ1-5, with D hard to call. Germline V gene data show CDR1 as GTSNPN and CDR2 as SVGIG (reference sequence). Trimming took 0 bases from V and 5 from J, leaving 14 bases between them. The CDR3 runs to 15 residues. CDR3 coding DNA: TGTGCCTGGAGTGTGGCCATAAGCCGGGATCAGCCCCAGCATTTT. It is translated as CAWSVAISRDQPQHF.

The chain uses TRBV14 and TRBJ1-1; no clear D gene. The V gene lost 1 base and the J gene lost 10 bases, with 10 bases spanning the gap. CDR3 length equals 12 residues. The germline CDR1 and CDR2 sequences are SGHDN and FVKESK. CDR3 loop: CASSQGPRVAFF. CDR3 coding DNA: TGTGCCAGCAGCCAAGGGCCGCGAGTAGCTTTCTTT. Full variable domain (remainder filled in from reference TRBV14 and TRBJ1-1): EAGVTQFPSHSVIEKGQTVTLRCDPISGHDNLYWYRRVMGKEIKFLLHFVKESKQDESGMPNNRFLAERTGGTYSTLKVQPAELEDSGVYFCASSQGPRVAFFGQGTRLTVV.

This sequence joins TRBV2 and TRBJ2-2; TRBD2 might be the D (6 bases). The CDR3 has 15 amino acids. Trimming took off 10 bases at V and 1 base at J, with 16 bases between the two ends. The germline V gene encodes CDR1 SNHLY and CDR2 FYNNEI. CDR3 DNA: TGTGCCACCATCTCGGGACTCTTGAACACCGGGGAGCTGTTTTTT. It yields the protein CATISGLLNTGELFF.

This chain connects TRBV5-4 to TRBJ2-1, with 10 nucleotides matching TRBD2. Germline CDR1 SGHNT, CDR2 YYREEE (reference sequence). This CDR3 is built from 15 residues. V lost 5 bases to trimming and J lost 4 bases; unmatched junction nucleotides: 6. The CDR3 DNA is TGTGCCAGCAGATTAAGCGGGGGGGTTTACAATGAGCAGTTCTTC. This gives the protein CASRLSGGVYNEQFF.

This clone was detected only a few times. The chain joins TRBV6-5 to TRBJ1-5; D is unclear. The CDR3 contains 13 residues. Looked up from germline, CDR1 is MNHEY and CDR2 is SVGAGI. V dropped 6 bases and J dropped 3 bases, with 9 bases sitting between them. Here the CDR3 DNA reads TGTGCCAGCAGACCTAGGGCCAATCAGCCCCAGCATTTT. Translating it yields CASRPRANQPQHF.

This clone was detected only once. The chain carries TRBV6-5 and TRBJ2-1, with D possibly matching TRBD1 (5 bases). The germline V and J ends were trimmed by 7 bases and 15 bases, with 13 bases remaining between them. The CDR3 consists of 10 residues. Looked up from germline, CDR1 is MNHEY and CDR2 is SVGAGI. CDR3 loop: CASTQGRLFF. CDR3 nucleotide sequence: TGTGCCAGCACCCAGGGTAGACTGTTCTTC.

The V gene is TRBV4-3, the J gene TRBJ2-2; weak D call: TRBD2 (5 bases). The ends were cut back, 0 bases at V and 6 bases at J, with 8 bases in the middle. CDR1 and CDR2 from the germline V gene are LGHNA and YSLEER. This CDR3 has 14 residues. CDR3 loop: CASSQDSRAGELFF. DNA for the CDR3: TGCGCCAGCAGCCAAGATTCGAGGGCCGGGGAGCTGTTTTTT.

This sequence joins TRBV6-6 and TRBJ1-3; no firm D call. Germline CDR1 MNHNY, CDR2 SVGAGI (reference sequence). The CDR3 covers 16 residues. Trimming cost V 2 bases and J 0 bases, with 11 bases left between them. The CDR3 loop reads CASSYEVPTSGNTIYF. The CDR3, as DNA: TGTGCCAGCAGTTACGAGGTCCCGACCTCTGGAAACACCATATATTTT.

The chain employs TRBV5-1 and TRBJ1-2; tentatively, D is TRBD1 (5 bases). Germline V CDR1 and CDR2: SGHRS, YFSETQ. The V gene lost 2 bases and the J gene lost 1 base, with 12 bases spanning the gap. The CDR3 has 15 residues. This CDR3 is CASSFARGINYGYTF. CDR3 nucleotides: TGCGCCAGCAGCTTTGCGAGGGGCATTAACTATGGCTACACCTTC.

This clone was detected only a few times. The V and J genes are TRBV30 and TRBJ1-3; the D is unclear. Per germline, CDR1 GTSNPN and CDR2 SVGIG (reference sequence). This CDR3 has 11 amino acids. Between the trimmed V and J ends, which lost 4 bases and 3 bases, there was a span of 4 bases. The CDR3 DNA sequence: TGTGCCTGGAACTATGGAAACACCATATATTTT. Translating gives CAWNYGNTIYF.

The rearrangement joins TRBV27 to TRBJ1-1, with D unclear. The CDR3 totals 13 residues. CDR1 is MNHEY, CDR2 SMNVEV, per germline (reference sequence). The V end was cut by 4 bases, the J end by 5 bases, with 11 bases between. The CDR3 coding sequence is TGTGCCAGCAGTTCCCTCGCAAAAACTGAAGCTTTCTTT. This codes for CASSSLAKTEAFF.